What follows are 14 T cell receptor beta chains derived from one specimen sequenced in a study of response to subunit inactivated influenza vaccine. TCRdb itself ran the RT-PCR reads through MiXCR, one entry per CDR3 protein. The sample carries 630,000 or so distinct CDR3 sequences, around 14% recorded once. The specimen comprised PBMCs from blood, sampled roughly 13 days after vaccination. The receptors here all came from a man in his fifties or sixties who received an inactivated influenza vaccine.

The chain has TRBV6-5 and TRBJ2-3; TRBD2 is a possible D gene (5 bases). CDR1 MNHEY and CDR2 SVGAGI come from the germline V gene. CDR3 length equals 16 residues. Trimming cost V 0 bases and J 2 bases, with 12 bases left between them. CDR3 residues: CASSYSGGLVTDTQYF. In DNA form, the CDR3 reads TGTGCCAGCAGTTACTCGGGCGGGTTGGTCACAGATACGCAGTATTTT.

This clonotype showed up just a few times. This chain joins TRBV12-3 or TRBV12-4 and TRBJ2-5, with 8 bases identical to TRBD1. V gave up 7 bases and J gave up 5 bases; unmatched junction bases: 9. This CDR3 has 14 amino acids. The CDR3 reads CASTFPGGRETQYF. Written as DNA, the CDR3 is TGTGCCAGCACCTTTCCAGGGGGCAGGGAGACCCAGTACTTC.

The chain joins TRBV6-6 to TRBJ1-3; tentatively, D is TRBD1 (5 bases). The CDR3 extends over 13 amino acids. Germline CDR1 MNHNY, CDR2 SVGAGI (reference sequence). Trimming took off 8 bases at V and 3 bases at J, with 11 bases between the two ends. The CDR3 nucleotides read TGTGCCAGCTATGGGGGGTTTGGAAACACCATATATTTT. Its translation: CASYGGFGNTIYF.

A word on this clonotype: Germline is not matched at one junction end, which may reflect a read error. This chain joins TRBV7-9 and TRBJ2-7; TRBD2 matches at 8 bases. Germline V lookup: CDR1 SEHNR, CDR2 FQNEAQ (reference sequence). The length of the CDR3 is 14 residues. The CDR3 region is CASSLERESNEQYF. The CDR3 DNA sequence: TGTGCCAGCAGTTTAGAGCGGGAGTCCAACGAGCAGTACTTC.

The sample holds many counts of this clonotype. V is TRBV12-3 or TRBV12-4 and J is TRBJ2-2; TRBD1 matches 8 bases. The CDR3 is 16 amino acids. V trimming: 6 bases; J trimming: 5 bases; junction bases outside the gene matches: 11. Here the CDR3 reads CASSHGTGVETGELFF. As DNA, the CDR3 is TGTGCCAGCAGCCACGGGACAGGAGTAGAGACCGGGGAGCTGTTTTTT.

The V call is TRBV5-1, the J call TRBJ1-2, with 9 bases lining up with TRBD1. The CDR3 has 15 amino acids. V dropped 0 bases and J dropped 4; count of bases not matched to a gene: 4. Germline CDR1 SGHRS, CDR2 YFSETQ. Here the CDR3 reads CASSLADRGGYGYTF. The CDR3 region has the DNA TGCGCCAGCAGCTTGGCGGACAGGGGCGGCTATGGCTACACCTTC.

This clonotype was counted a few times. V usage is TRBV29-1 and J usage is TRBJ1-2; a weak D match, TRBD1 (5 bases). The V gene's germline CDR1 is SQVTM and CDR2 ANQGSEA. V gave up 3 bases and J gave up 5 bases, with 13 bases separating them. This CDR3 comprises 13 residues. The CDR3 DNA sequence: TGCAGCGTTGACGTTGGGCAGGGATATGGCTACACCTTC. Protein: CSVDVGQGYGYTF.

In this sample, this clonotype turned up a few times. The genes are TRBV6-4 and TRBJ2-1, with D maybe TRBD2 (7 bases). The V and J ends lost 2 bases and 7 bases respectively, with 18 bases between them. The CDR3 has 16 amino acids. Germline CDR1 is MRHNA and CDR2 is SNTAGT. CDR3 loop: CASSDPVRGGSNEQFF. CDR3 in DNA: TGTGCCAGCAGTGACCCTGTGAGGGGGGGCTCAAATGAGCAGTTCTTC.

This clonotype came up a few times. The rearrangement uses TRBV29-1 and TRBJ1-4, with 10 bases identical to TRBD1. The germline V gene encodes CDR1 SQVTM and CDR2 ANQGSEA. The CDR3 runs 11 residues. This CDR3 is CGTGVNEKLFF. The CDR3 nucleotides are TGCGGGACAGGGGTTAATGAAAAACTGTTTTTT.

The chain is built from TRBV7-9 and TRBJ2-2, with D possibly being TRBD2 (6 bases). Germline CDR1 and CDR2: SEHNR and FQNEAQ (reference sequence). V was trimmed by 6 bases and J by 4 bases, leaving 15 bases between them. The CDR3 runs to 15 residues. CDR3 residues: CASRPEGGRTGELFF. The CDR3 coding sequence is TGTGCCAGCAGACCTGAAGGAGGGCGCACCGGGGAGCTGTTTTTT.

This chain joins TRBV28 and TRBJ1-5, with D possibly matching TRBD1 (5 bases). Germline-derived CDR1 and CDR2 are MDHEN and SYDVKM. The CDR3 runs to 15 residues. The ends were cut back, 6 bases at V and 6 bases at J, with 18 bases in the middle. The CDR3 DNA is TGTGCCAGCAGGTCCGGAGGTGGGGCAGGTCAGCCCCAGCATTTT. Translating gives CASRSGGGAGQPQHF.

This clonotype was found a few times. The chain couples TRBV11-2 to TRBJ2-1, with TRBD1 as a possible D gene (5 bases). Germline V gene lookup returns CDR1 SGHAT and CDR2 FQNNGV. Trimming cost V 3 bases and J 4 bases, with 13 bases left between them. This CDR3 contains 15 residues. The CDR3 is CASSFVGAGYNEQFF. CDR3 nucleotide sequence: TGTGCCAGCAGCTTCGTAGGGGCCGGATACAATGAGCAGTTCTTC.

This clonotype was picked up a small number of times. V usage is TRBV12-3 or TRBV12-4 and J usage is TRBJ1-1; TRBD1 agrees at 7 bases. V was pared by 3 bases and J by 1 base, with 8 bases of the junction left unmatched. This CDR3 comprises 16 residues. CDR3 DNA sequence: TGTGCCAGCAGTTTGACAGGGCGGGTCGGGAACACTGAAGCTTTCTTT. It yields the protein CASSLTGRVGNTEAFF.

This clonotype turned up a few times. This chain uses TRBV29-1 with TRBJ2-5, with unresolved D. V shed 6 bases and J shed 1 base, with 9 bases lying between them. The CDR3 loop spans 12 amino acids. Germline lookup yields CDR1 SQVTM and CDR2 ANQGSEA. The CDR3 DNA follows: TGCAGCGTCTGGCAGAGCCAAGAGACCCAGTACTTC. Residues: CSVWQSQETQYF.